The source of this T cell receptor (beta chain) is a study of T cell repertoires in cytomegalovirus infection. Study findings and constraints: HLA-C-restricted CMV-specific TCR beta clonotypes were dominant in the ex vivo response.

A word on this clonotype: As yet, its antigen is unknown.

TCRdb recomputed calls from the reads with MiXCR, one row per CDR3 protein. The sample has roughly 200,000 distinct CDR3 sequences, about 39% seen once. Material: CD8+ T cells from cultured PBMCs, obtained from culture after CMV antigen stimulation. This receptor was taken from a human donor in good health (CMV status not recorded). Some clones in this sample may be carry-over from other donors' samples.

CDR3 residues: CAWSVDRNTEAFF. DNA of the CDR3: TGTGCCTGGAGTGTGGACAGGAACACTGAAGCTTTCTTT. The J gene is TRBJ1-1, the V gene TRBV30; D is perhaps TRBD1 (6 bases). There are 13 residues in the CDR3. Trimming stripped 0 bases from V and 1 base from J, with 6 bases between. Germline V gives CDR1 GTSNPN, CDR2 SVGIG (reference sequence).